This T cell receptor beta chain is drawn from a study of T cell clones after liver transplantation. For the study at large: Post-transplant blood was tracked for graft-donor-reactive T cell clones identified in a pre-transplant mixed lymphocyte reaction. Without induction therapy, subjects received standard immunosuppression until 12-24 months post-transplant. Timepoints were pre-transplant, pre-withdrawal, and after withdrawal was completed or failed. Study results and caveats: Donor-reactive sequences fell more than third party-reactive ones, suggesting partial deletion.

A note on this clone: The antigen is not known.

Assay used: immunoSEQ multiplex PCR; TCRdb lists only in-frame clones, some missing. The table includes under 35,000 clones, over 85% detected once. Germline CDR1 is SGHTA and CDR2 is FQGTGA. The CDR3 runs 16 residues. With V trimmed by 2 bases and J by 6 bases, 8 bases remained unmatched. The sample in question was CD8+ T cells from blood, obtained 12 months after liver transplant. The clonotype was recovered from a human patient who received a liver transplant. Some T cells may be the graft donor's. The chain has TRBV7-3 and TRBJ2-7; 12 positions agree with TRBD2. CDR3 loop: CASSLSGLAGPAEQYF. CDR3 nucleotide sequence: TGTGCCAGCAGCTTATCCGGACTAGCGGGACCGGCCGAGCAGTACTTC. The variable domain in full, with the rest retrieved from reference TRBV7-3 and TRBJ2-7, is GAGVSQTPSNKVTEKGKYVELRCDPISGHTALYWYRQSLGQGPEFLIYFQGTGAADDSGLPNDRFFAVRPEGSVSTLKIQRTERGDSAVYLCASSLSGLAGPAEQYFGPGTRLTVT.